The 27 T cell receptor beta chains reported below all come from one sample, sequenced in a study of radiotherapy plus CTLA-4 blockade in lung cancer. The assay was immunoSEQ multiplex PCR, and TCRdb's table has in-frame clones only and misses some. This table holds some 49,000 clones, 70% to 90% found once. Sequencing used peripheral blood, obtained from a patient treated with radiotherapy plus ipilimumab. These receptor sequences come from a human donor with non-small cell lung cancer whose response to radiotherapy plus ipilimumab could not be evaluated.

The V call is TRBV4-3, the J call TRBJ1-1, with a weak D call TRBD1 (6 bases). CDR3 length equals 13 residues. Germline loops: CDR1 LGHNA, CDR2 YSLEER. The V end lost 4 bases, the J end lost 5 bases, and 11 bases lay between the germline ends. CDR3 in DNA: TGCGCCAGCAGCCGTGAGACAGGAACTGAAGCTTTCTTT. Encoded protein: CASSRETGTEAFF.

This sequence joins TRBV5-5 and TRBJ1-1; TRBD1 might be the D (5 bases). Between the trimmed V and J ends, which lost 0 bases and 5 bases, there was a span of 14 bases. Germline CDR1 is SGHKS and CDR2 is YYEKEE (reference sequence). The CDR3 loop spans 15 amino acids. DNA of the CDR3: TGTGCCAGCAGCTTGGAATTGGGGGGTTGGACTGAAGCTTTCTTT. Protein product: CASSLELGGWTEAFF.

CDR3 in DNA: TGCGCCAGCAGCTCCGGACAGGGGGCTTACGAGCAGTACTTC. Its protein product is CASSSGQGAYEQYF. The genes are TRBV5-1 and TRBJ2-7; TRBD1 matches at 11 bases. Unmatched junction bases numbered 3, after V lost 3 bases and J lost 4 bases. The CDR3 consists of 14 residues. Germline assignment: CDR1 SGHRS and CDR2 YFSETQ.

The gene calls are TRBV28 and TRBJ2-7; D might be TRBD2 (6 bases). Trimming shortened V by 2 bases and J by 1 base, and 9 bases separated the two germline ends. Looked up from germline, CDR1 is MDHEN and CDR2 is SYDVKM. The CDR3 is made up of 14 amino acids. CDR3 residues: CASSLRLVSYEQYF. CDR3 nucleotide sequence: TGTGCCAGCAGTTTAAGACTAGTTTCCTACGAGCAGTACTTC.

This chain connects TRBV2 to TRBJ2-1; D remains ambiguous. Deletions cut 2 bases from V and 12 bases from J, with 14 bases between. The CDR3 runs 13 residues. The germline V gene has CDR1 SNHLY and CDR2 FYNNEI. The CDR3 spells CASSESGIGWQFF. The CDR3 DNA reads as TGTGCCAGCAGTGAATCGGGTATCGGGTGGCAGTTCTTC.

This clone was seen a single time. CDR3 nucleotide sequence: TGTGCCAGCAGTGACGGGGTTAACAATCAGCCCCAGCATTTT. Translation: CASSDGVNNQPQHF. The chain has TRBV27 and TRBJ1-5; no definite D call. CDR1 is MNHEY and CDR2 is SMNVEV in the germline V gene (reference sequence). V lost 5 bases and J lost 3, with 11 bases in between. This CDR3 is built from 14 residues.

This chain connects TRBV28 to TRBJ1-1; 11 nucleotides align to TRBD1. CDR1 MDHEN and CDR2 SYDVKM come from the germline V gene. Germline trimming cut 7 bases from V and 10 bases from J; bases unmatched to any gene: 11. The CDR3 length is 14 residues. CDR3 residues: CASTRTGGTVGAFF. CDR3 bases: TGTGCCAGCACCCGGACAGGGGGCACGGTAGGAGCTTTCTTT.

The chain joins TRBV7-3 to TRBJ1-5, with 7 bases aligning to TRBD1. From germline, CDR1 is SGHTA and CDR2 FQGTGA. V shed 5 bases and J 3 bases; nucleotides not matched to a gene: 7. The CDR3 totals 15 residues. The CDR3 coding sequence is TGTGCCAGCAGCCCTCGTGAGGGGGCCAATCAGCCCCAGCATTTT. This encodes CASSPREGANQPQHF. The full variable domain, completed using reference TRBV7-3 and TRBJ1-5, is GAGVSQTPSNKVTEKGKYVELRCDPISGHTALYWYRQSLGQGPEFLIYFQGTGAADDSGLPNDRFFAVRPEGSVSTLKIQRTERGDSAVYLCASSPREGANQPQHFGDGTRLSIL.

This rearrangement joins TRBV5-1 to TRBJ2-2, with 9 bases fitting TRBD2. Trimming at V came to 1 base and at J to 6 bases, leaving 4 bases not matched to a gene. The CDR3 extends over 15 amino acids. Germline V CDR1 and CDR2: SGHRS, YFSETQ. The CDR3 DNA reads TGCGCCAGCAGCTTGCTGATAGCGGGAGCCGGGGAGCTGTTTTTT. Residues: CASSLLIAGAGELFF.

The chain uses TRBV7-9 and TRBJ2-1; TRBD1 aligns across 8 bases. This CDR3 contains 15 residues. V trimming: 5 bases; J trimming: 4 bases; junction bases outside the gene matches: 7. Germline V gene sequence: CDR1 SEHNR, CDR2 FQNEAQ (reference sequence). Here the CDR3 reads CASSQTGQVYNEQFF. The CDR3 DNA is TGTGCCAGCAGCCAAACGGGACAGGTTTACAATGAGCAGTTCTTC.

As to this clone: Other DNA sequences in the sample encode the same CDR3. The chain uses TRBV11-3 and TRBJ2-1, with 8 bases matching TRBD1. With 3 bases clipped from V and 4 bases from J, the junction kept 2 bases outside the gene matches. Germline CDR1 is SGHNT and CDR2 is YENEEA. The CDR3 covers 14 residues. DNA of the CDR3: TGTGCCAGCAGCTTCGGACAGGGTTACAATGAGCAGTTCTTC. Amino acids: CASSFGQGYNEQFF.

The chain has TRBV5-8 and TRBJ1-2, with 8 bases that match TRBD1. J lost 8 bases, V lost 0 bases, and 0 bases had no gene match. The CDR3 is 12 residues long. Per germline, CDR1 SGHTS and CDR2 YDEGEE. The CDR3 sequence is CASSLAGGGYTF. Here the CDR3 DNA reads TGTGCCAGCAGCTTGGCAGGGGGCGGCTACACCTTC.

V and J are TRBV27 and TRBJ2-1; 15 bases fit TRBD2. The V gene end was trimmed by 1 base and the J gene end by 4 bases; junction bases not matched to a gene: 8. Germline CDR1 and CDR2: MNHEY and SMNVEV (reference sequence). The CDR3 totals 19 residues. The DNA for the CDR3 is TGTGCCAGCAGTTTATTTGGACTAGCGGGAGGGGGTGTTTACAATGAGCAGTTCTTC. Translation gives CASSLFGLAGGGVYNEQFF.

The chain uses TRBV4-3 and TRBJ2-7; no firm D call. The V gene's germline CDR1 is LGHNA and CDR2 YSLEER. V gave up 4 bases and J gave up 3 bases, with 10 bases separating them. This CDR3 is built from 13 residues. CDR3 coding DNA: TGCGCCAGCAGCCTAGCCGCTAACTACGAGCAGTACTTC. This codes for CASSLAANYEQYF.

This clone occurred once. The V call is TRBV11-1, the J call TRBJ2-5, with 7 bases fitting TRBD2. Germline lookup yields CDR1 SGHAT and CDR2 FQDESV (reference sequence). V shed 5 bases, J shed 1 base, and the junction held 4 bases outside the gene matches. This CDR3 is 14 amino acids long. CDR3 DNA: TGTGCCAGCAGCCCAGAGCGGGGCCAAGAGACCCAGTACTTC. Its translation: CASSPERGQETQYF.

This rearrangement joins TRBV6-6 to TRBJ2-2; 10 bases match TRBD2. Trimming cost V 6 bases and J 7 bases; bases outside gene matches: 11. The germline gives CDR1 MNHNY, CDR2 SVGAGI (reference sequence). The CDR3 runs 16 residues. CDR3 amino acids: CASSGRTSGTDGELFF. Here the CDR3 DNA reads TGTGCCAGCAGCGGTCGGACTAGCGGTACCGACGGGGAGCTGTTTTTT.

The V call is TRBV28, the J call TRBJ2-1; 10 bases are a match to TRBD2. After removal of 6 bases from V and 4 bases from J, the junction contained 6 bases not matched to a gene. This CDR3 contains 15 residues. The V gene's germline CDR1 is MDHEN and CDR2 SYDVKM. The CDR3 DNA is TGTGCCAGCAGCGGTTGGACTAGCGGATACAATGAGCAGTTCTTC. Its translation: CASSGWTSGYNEQFF.

The V call is TRBV23-1, the J call TRBJ1-5, with D tentatively TRBD1 (5 bases). TRBV23-1 is identified as an open reading frame with a role that is uncertain. The CDR3 covers 13 residues. V gave up 2 bases and J gave up 9 bases, with 11 bases separating them. In nucleotides, the CDR3 is TGCGCCAGCAGTCAAAGACAGCGAGTGCCCCAGCATTTT. This codes for CASSQRQRVPQHF.

The rearrangement uses TRBV30 and TRBJ1-6, with no clear D. The germline CDR1 and CDR2 sequences are GTSNPN and SVGIG (reference sequence). This CDR3 region has 15 residues. V lost 7 bases, J lost 0 bases, and 13 bases lay in between. As DNA, the CDR3 is TGTGCCTCTCGAATTGGCCGCTCCTATAATTCACCCCTCCACTTT. This gives the protein CASRIGRSYNSPLHF. The variable domain in full, with the rest retrieved from reference TRBV30 and TRBJ1-6, is SQTIHQWPATLVQPVGSPLSLECTVEGTSNPNLYWYRQAAGRGLQLLFYSVGIGQISSEVPQNLSASRPQDRQFILSSKKLLLSDSGFYLCASRIGRSYNSPLHFGNGTRLTVT.

The chain employs TRBV7-8 and TRBJ2-7, with 7 nucleotides matching TRBD1. Germline V CDR1 and CDR2: SGHVS, FQNEAQ. The CDR3 totals 13 residues. The V and J ends lost 5 bases and 4 bases, in that order; junction bases with no gene match: 5. The CDR3 region has the DNA TGTGCCAGCAGCCCGGACAGGATATACGAGCAGTACTTC. Translation: CASSPDRIYEQYF.

CDR3 amino acids: CACPRLPMNTGELFF. The CDR3 coding sequence is TGTGCCTGCCCGAGGCTCCCGATGAACACCGGGGAGCTGTTTTTT. The chain has TRBV30 and TRBJ2-2; D gene uncertain. Germline V CDR1 and CDR2: GTSNPN, SVGIG (reference sequence). The CDR3 length is 15 residues. The V gene lost 6 bases and the J gene lost 1 base, with 15 bases spanning the gap.

The V and J genes are TRBV4-3 and TRBJ2-7; TRBD1 matches 9 bases. After removal of 0 bases from V and 3 bases from J, the junction contained 6 bases not matched to a gene. CDR1 is LGHNA, CDR2 YSLEER, per germline. The CDR3 runs to 16 residues. This CDR3 reads CASSQDRTGVYYEQYF. In nucleotides, the CDR3 is TGCGCCAGCAGCCAAGATAGGACAGGGGTTTACTACGAGCAGTACTTC.

This chain connects TRBV23-1 to TRBJ1-1; D is uncertain. TRBV23-1 counts as an open reading frame of uncertain function. This CDR3 spans 14 amino acids. Trimming shortened V by 2 bases and J by 5 bases, and 12 bases separated the two germline ends. CDR3 amino acids: CASSQQFRETEAFF. In nucleotides, the CDR3 is TGCGCCAGCAGTCAACAATTTCGAGAGACTGAAGCTTTCTTT.

Only one count was recorded for this clone. The chain employs TRBV4-1 and TRBJ2-3, with D possibly TRBD2 on 6 matching bases. This CDR3 is built from 14 residues. Per germline, CDR1 MGHRA and CDR2 YSYEKL. Trimming removed 8 bases from V and 4 bases from J, with 16 bases in between. DNA of the CDR3: TGCGCCAGCGCCCTATTACTAGCCTCAGATACGCAGTATTTT. Its translation is CASALLLASDTQYF.

The chain combines TRBV5-1 with TRBJ1-1; the match to TRBD1 covers 7 bases. The germline V gene has CDR1 SGHRS and CDR2 YFSETQ. The junction had 6 bases not matched to a gene; V was cut back by 1 base and J by 6 bases. This CDR3 comprises 14 residues. The CDR3 DNA reads as TGCGCCAGCAGCTTGAACAGGGGATCGTCTGAAGCTTTCTTT. It codes for CASSLNRGSSEAFF.

The chain uses TRBV11-1 and TRBJ2-1; 7 bases agree with TRBD2. The junction had 10 bases not matched to a gene; V was cut back by 5 bases and J by 9 bases. Per the germline V gene, CDR1 is SGHAT and CDR2 is FQDESV (reference sequence). The CDR3 has 14 residues. CDR3 DNA: TGTGCCAGCAGCCGCGGGGAGAGCGGGGTTGAGCAGTTCTTC. The encoded protein is CASSRGESGVEQFF. Filled out from reference TRBV11-1 and TRBJ2-1, the complete variable domain reads EAEVAQSPRYKITEKSQAVAFWCDPISGHATLYWYRQILGQGPELLVQFQDESVVDDSQLPKDRFSAERLKGVDSTLKIQPAELGDSAMYLCASSRGESGVEQFFGPGTRLTVL.

CDR3 DNA sequence: TGTGCCAGCAGTCCGGGACTAGCGACGCATACGCAGTATTTT. Protein sequence: CASSPGLATHTQYF. The chain recombines TRBV2 with TRBJ2-3; 10 positions match TRBD2. Germline CDR1 and CDR2: SNHLY and FYNNEI. Trimming took 5 bases from V and 7 from J; bases not matched to a gene: 6. The CDR3 covers 14 residues.